What follows are 14 T cell receptor beta chains derived from one specimen sequenced in a study of shared clonotypes between healthy human individuals. The repertoire was sequenced with immunoSEQ multiplex PCR; TCRdb's copy has only in-frame clones and lacks some. The data contain roughly 2 million clones, more than 90% of them seen just once; the ten biggest clones take up around 0.13%. Sequencing was performed on naive CD4+ T cells sorted from blood. Noted subset: CD45RA+ positively selected. Receptors originate from a man between 18 and 35 years old in good health.

Notes on this clone: Other DNA sequences in this specimen translate into the identical CDR3. The J gene is TRBJ2-7, the V gene TRBV7-8; 10 bases fit TRBD1. Germline-derived CDR1 and CDR2 are SGHVS and FQNEAQ. The CDR3 runs 15 residues. With V trimmed by 1 base and J by 2 bases, 2 bases remained unmatched. This CDR3 reads CASSLGGQGTYEQYF. DNA for the CDR3: TGTGCCAGCAGCTTAGGGGGACAGGGGACCTACGAGCAGTACTTC.

This CDR3 is CASSLVSSGARGTEAFF. The CDR3 DNA is TGCGCCAGCAGCTTGGTATCTTCCGGGGCGCGAGGAACTGAAGCTTTCTTT. The V and J genes are TRBV5-1 and TRBJ1-1; D is perhaps TRBD1 (5 bases). The V gene lost 0 bases and the J gene lost 5 bases, with 20 bases spanning the gap. The CDR3 contains 17 residues. The germline V gene has CDR1 SGHRS and CDR2 YFSETQ.

The chain uses TRBV6-1 and TRBJ2-3, with a weak D call TRBD2 (5 bases). The V and J ends lost 4 bases and 8 bases respectively, with 13 bases between them. The CDR3 spans 13 residues. Germline V lookup: CDR1 MNHNS, CDR2 SASEGT. The CDR3 DNA sequence: TGTGCCAGCAGTGGAGAGGGAATAGGTACGCAGTATTTT. Amino acid sequence: CASSGEGIGTQYF.

V and J are TRBV6-1 and TRBJ2-1, with D possibly being TRBD2 (5 bases). This CDR3 is built from 16 residues. The V end lost 4 bases, the J end lost 1 base, and 14 bases lay between the germline ends. The germline CDR1 and CDR2 sequences are MNHNS and SASEGT. In DNA, the CDR3 is TGTGCCAGCAGTGTTTTTTCGAGGGCTTCCTACAATGAGCAGTTCTTC. Its translation is CASSVFSRASYNEQFF.

V gene TRBV9 combines with J gene TRBJ1-3; the match to TRBD1 covers 7 bases. CDR3 length: 16 amino acids. Germline CDR1 and CDR2: SGDLS and YYNGEE. The ends lost 3 bases at V and 3 bases at J; junction bases unmatched: 9. The CDR3 coding sequence is TGTGCCAGCAGCGCCGGCCAGGGGGATCTTGGAAACACCATATATTTT. Encoded protein: CASSAGQGDLGNTIYF. The full variable domain, in which reference TRBV9 and TRBJ1-3 provide the parts outside the CDR3, is DSGVTQTPKHLITATGQRVTLRCSPRSGDLSVYWYQQSLDQGLQFLIQYYNGEERAKGNILERFSAQQFPDLHSELNLSSLELGDSALYFCASSAGQGDLGNTIYFGEGSWLTVV.

The V call is TRBV10-3, the J call TRBJ2-7; D gene unclear. The CDR3 is 12 amino acids. The germline gives CDR1 ENHRY, CDR2 SYGVKD. V lost 8 bases and J lost 3, with 11 bases in between. CDR3 loop: CAIGNSHYEQYF. DNA for the CDR3: TGTGCCATCGGGAACAGCCACTACGAGCAGTACTTC.

This rearrangement joins TRBV11-2 to TRBJ2-5, with D perhaps assigned TRBD1 or TRBD2 (5 bases each). CDR1 and CDR2 (germline): SGHAT, FQNNGV. The ends were cut back, 4 bases at V and 5 bases at J, with 29 bases in the middle. The CDR3 length is 19 residues. The CDR3 region is CASSSRKGEGSRERETQYF. The CDR3 DNA is TGTGCCAGCAGCTCTAGAAAGGGTGAAGGTTCCAGGGAGCGGGAGACCCAGTACTTC.

The chain carries TRBV2 and TRBJ1-2; D perhaps matches TRBD1 (5 bases). From germline, CDR1 is SNHLY and CDR2 FYNNEI. The CDR3 runs to 12 residues. V was trimmed by 6 bases and J by 3 bases, leaving 8 bases between them. CDR3 sequence: CASRGLDYGYTF. CDR3 sequence (DNA): TGTGCCAGCAGGGGGCTCGACTATGGCTACACCTTC.

The J gene is TRBJ2-5, the V gene TRBV18, with D maybe TRBD1 (5 bases). CDR3 length equals 15 residues. Trimming cost V 6 bases and J 4 bases, with 18 bases left between them. Germline CDR1 KGHSH, CDR2 LQKENI. The CDR3 DNA reads TGTGCCAGCTCCCCCGGACGGCCAGGGCCAGAGACCCAGTACTTC. It encodes CASSPGRPGPETQYF.

The V and J genes are TRBV12-5 and TRBJ1-2; D possibly corresponds to TRBD1 (6 bases). Between the trimmed V and J ends, which lost 10 bases and 4 bases, there was a span of 16 bases. This CDR3 comprises 13 residues. Looked up from germline, CDR1 is LGHNT and CDR2 is FRNRAP. CDR3 coding DNA: TGTGCTACCAATGAGGGGGACGGCTATGGCTACACCTTC. Translating gives CATNEGDGYGYTF.

Points on this clone: Other DNA sequences from this sample encode an identical CDR3 as well. This chain uses TRBV7-9 with TRBJ2-3; D ambiguous. There are 14 residues in the CDR3. V was clipped by 0 bases and J by 0 bases, with 4 bases between them. Germline CDR1 reads SEHNR; CDR2 reads FQNEAQ (reference sequence). The CDR3 spells CASSLAGSTDTQYF. CDR3 DNA: TGTGCCAGCAGCTTAGCGGGCAGCACAGATACGCAGTATTTT.

J is TRBJ2-1 and V is TRBV7-9, with 7 bases that match TRBD2. This CDR3 region has 19 residues. Germline trimming cut 1 base from V and 2 bases from J; bases unmatched to any gene: 14. Germline V gene data show CDR1 as SEHNR and CDR2 as FQNEAQ (reference sequence). This chain's CDR3 is CASSLGSGSGIAPYNEQFF. The CDR3 DNA is TGTGCCAGCAGCTTAGGGTCGGGGAGCGGGATTGCCCCCTACAATGAGCAGTTCTTC.

This sequence joins TRBV9 and TRBJ2-3, with 7 bases fitting TRBD1. Losses at the gene ends were 4 bases for V and 3 bases for J; bases not matched to a gene: 11. This CDR3 has 16 residues. Germline lookup yields CDR1 SGDLS and CDR2 YYNGEE. CDR3 loop: CASSSYRGATTDTQYF. The CDR3 nucleotides are TGTGCCAGCAGCTCATACAGGGGCGCGACGACAGATACGCAGTATTTT.

The chain has TRBV10-2 and TRBJ1-4, with a possible D match to TRBD1 (5 bases). V dropped 2 bases and J dropped 5 bases, with 9 bases sitting between them. Germline values: CDR1 WSHSY, CDR2 SAAADI. The CDR3 extends over 14 amino acids. This chain's CDR3 is CASSEGGMNEKLFF. CDR3 nucleotides: TGCGCCAGCAGTGAGGGGGGGATGAATGAAAAACTGTTTTTT.